This T cell receptor beta chain appears in the sequencing data of a study of T cells in Graves' hyperthyroidism and ophthalmopathy. Patients were excluded because of uncontrolled infection, other autoimmune disease, pregnancy or lactation. The germline CDR1 and CDR2 sequences are LGHDT and YNNKEL (reference sequence). V was clipped by 4 bases and J by 6 bases; unmatched bases: 5. CDR3 length: 14 amino acids. Template material for amplifying TCR beta CDR3 regions consisted of RNA transcripts. When the TCR CDR3 underwent first-round RT-PCR, the HTBI primer set was used. TCRdb processed the multiplex PCR reads anew with MiXCR; each CDR3 protein has one entry. The repertoire holds about 660,000 distinct CDR3 sequences, with about 45% as singletons.

This clonotype was sampled from an adult man with Graves' disease, either hyperthyroidism or ophthalmopathy (not recorded which). V is TRBV3-1 and J is TRBJ1-5, with TRBD1 identical over 8 bases. Sequenced sample: peripheral blood or thyroid tissue (not recorded which). CDR3 loop: CASSLRGQVQPQHF. The DNA of the CDR3 is TGTGCCAGCAGCCTCAGGGGGCAGGTTCAGCCCCAGCATTTT.